Shown below are 31 T cell receptor beta chains from a single sample sequenced in a study of cytomegalovirus exposure and HLA in healthy donors. PCR was performed using 60 Vbeta and 13 Jbeta primers. Clones were read by immunoSEQ multiplex PCR, and TCRdb kept only the in-frame ones, dropping some. The sample yields fewer than 250,000 clones, about 77% seen once. The sample taken for sequencing was PBMCs. Receptors were obtained from a woman younger than 45 in good health and CMV-seropositive.

This clone was counted a single time. This chain links TRBV4-3 with TRBJ2-5, with D possibly matching TRBD2 (7 bases). V shed 2 bases and J shed 11 bases, with 18 bases lying between them. Germline V gene data show CDR1 as LGHNA and CDR2 as YSLEER. The CDR3 covers 14 residues. CDR3: CASSQTRTAREQYF. The CDR3 DNA follows: TGCGCCAGCAGCCAAACGCGGACAGCGCGGGAGCAGTACTTC.

This clone was counted once. The chain has TRBV4-3 and TRBJ1-1, with D possibly being TRBD1 (6 bases). CDR3 length equals 13 residues. V was cut by 0 bases and J by 13 bases, with 15 bases left in between. Germline V gene sequence: CDR1 LGHNA, CDR2 YSLEER. CDR3 bases: TGCGCCAGCAGCCAAGATGGGGCAGGGGTGGATTTCTTT. Translation: CASSQDGAGVDFF.

The rearrangement joins TRBV18 to TRBJ1-3, with 8 bases aligning to TRBD1. Germline V gene sequence: CDR1 KGHSH, CDR2 LQKENI. V lost 3 bases and J lost 3; bases outside the gene matches: 7. The CDR3 consists of 16 residues. CDR3 nucleotide sequence: TGTGCCAGCTCACCGCTAGGACAGGGATATGGAAACACCATATATTTT. Encoded protein: CASSPLGQGYGNTIYF.

The table lists this clone with a few counts. This chain connects TRBV6-5 to TRBJ2-6; no reliable D call. In germline, CDR1 is MNHEY, CDR2 SVGAGI. The CDR3 covers 15 residues. Trimming stripped 4 bases from V and 0 bases from J, with 7 bases between. The CDR3 here is CASSLRFSGANVLTF. CDR3 DNA sequence: TGTGCCAGCAGTTTGAGATTCTCTGGGGCCAACGTCCTGACTTTC.

J is TRBJ1-2 and V is TRBV7-2; 7 bases map to TRBD1. This CDR3 spans 15 amino acids. Germline CDR1 is SGHTA and CDR2 is FQGNSA. V shed 3 bases and J 7 bases; nucleotides not matched to a gene: 11. DNA of the CDR3: TGTGCCAGCAGCTTGGATGGGCAGGGGGTGTCTGGCTACACCTTC. Its protein product is CASSLDGQGVSGYTF.

The rearrangement links TRBV9 to TRBJ1-1, with D hard to call. The CDR3 totals 14 residues. Trimming removed 1 base at V and 5 bases at J, with 12 bases between. The germline V gene encodes CDR1 SGDLS and CDR2 YYNGEE. CDR3 in DNA: TGTGCCAGCAGCGTAATACCGACGGAGACTGAAGCTTTCTTT. Translation gives CASSVIPTETEAFF.

This chain joins TRBV4-2 and TRBJ1-5, with D possibly being TRBD1 (5 bases). CDR1 is LGHNA and CDR2 is YNFKEQ in the germline V gene. The CDR3 spans 15 residues. V shed 0 bases and J shed 2 bases, with 8 bases lying between them. The CDR3 loop is CASSQDQGGNQPQHF. The CDR3 DNA is TGTGCCAGCAGCCAAGATCAGGGTGGCAATCAGCCCCAGCATTTT.

V gene TRBV7-3 combines with J gene TRBJ2-6; D is unclear. Germline V gene sequence: CDR1 SGHTA, CDR2 FQGTGA. The CDR3 covers 15 residues. The germline V and J ends were trimmed by 2 bases and 2 bases, with 7 bases remaining between them. CDR3 region: CASSLFSPGANVLTF. DNA for the CDR3: TGTGCCAGCAGCTTATTTAGCCCTGGGGCCAACGTCCTGACTTTC.

The V gene is TRBV27, the J gene TRBJ2-7; 12 nucleotides match TRBD2. The CDR3 is 17 amino acids. The germline V gene has CDR1 MNHEY and CDR2 SMNVEV (reference sequence). Trimming removed 4 bases from V and 5 bases from J; junction bases left unmatched: 12. The CDR3: CASSSRLAGEGIDEQYF. CDR3 DNA: TGTGCCAGCAGTTCCCGACTAGCGGGAGAGGGTATAGACGAGCAGTACTTC.

As for this clone: The junction departs from germline at one end; a sequencing error may be responsible. The rearrangement uses TRBV7-9 and TRBJ2-1; D is undetermined. From germline, CDR1 is SEHNR and CDR2 FQNEAQ (reference sequence). There are 16 residues in the CDR3. The CDR3 coding sequence is TGTGCCAGCAGCCAAGCCTTCCAGGCCAGTCACAACGAGCAGTTCTTC. It codes for CASSQAFQASHNEQFF.

The chain employs TRBV10-3 and TRBJ2-3; TRBD2 agrees at 9 bases. Trimming took 10 bases from V and 4 from J; bases not matched to a gene: 6. The germline V gene encodes CDR1 ENHRY and CDR2 SYGVKD. The CDR3 length is 13 residues. Here the CDR3 reads CATSGGSADTQYF. The CDR3 DNA sequence: TGTGCCACCAGCGGGGGGTCGGCAGATACGCAGTATTTT.

The chain has TRBV27 and TRBJ2-5; D possibly corresponds to TRBD2 (6 bases). Trimming cost V 1 base and J 7 bases, with 13 bases left between them. The germline CDR1 and CDR2 sequences are MNHEY and SMNVEV (reference sequence). CDR3 length equals 14 residues. CDR3 in amino acids: CASSLWGTEGTQYF. The CDR3 DNA reads TGTGCCAGCAGTTTATGGGGGACGGAGGGGACCCAGTACTTC.

The chain combines TRBV6-9 with TRBJ1-4; D possibly corresponds to TRBD1 (6 bases). The CDR3 has 15 residues. The V gene's germline CDR1 is MNHGY and CDR2 SVAAGI. V was clipped by 2 bases and J by 5 bases, with 12 bases between them. The CDR3 sequence is CASSYRATGNEKLFF. The CDR3 DNA reads as TGTGCCAGCAGTTATAGGGCGACAGGAAATGAAAAACTGTTTTTT.

The gene calls are TRBV5-4 and TRBJ2-1, with 10 nucleotides matching TRBD2. V shed 4 bases, J shed 2 bases, and the junction held 6 bases outside the gene matches. The germline gives CDR1 SGHNT, CDR2 YYREEE (reference sequence). CDR3 length equals 16 residues. The chain's CDR3 is CASSPSGRSPYNEQFF. DNA for the CDR3: TGTGCCAGCAGCCCTAGCGGGAGATCCCCCTACAATGAGCAGTTCTTC. Based on the CDR3 plus reference TRBV5-4 and TRBJ2-1, the full variable domain is ETGVTQSPTHLIKTRGQQVTLRCSSQSGHNTVSWYQQALGQGPQFIFQYYREEENGRGNFPPRFSGLQFPNYSSELNVNALELDDSALYLCASSPSGRSPYNEQFFGPGTRLTVL.

The CDR3 DNA follows: TGTGCCAGCAGCGTCGCAAGGGGGAACTATGGCTACACCTTC. Translated: CASSVARGNYGYTF. This chain uses TRBV28 with TRBJ1-2, with D maybe TRBD1 (6 bases). Trimming removed 6 bases from V and 2 bases from J, with 13 bases in between. CDR1 and CDR2 from the germline V gene are MDHEN and SYDVKM. CDR3 length: 14 amino acids.

The chain combines TRBV28 with TRBJ1-1; TRBD1 matches 8 bases. V trimming: 4 bases; J trimming: 1 base; junction bases outside the gene matches: 14. This CDR3 comprises 18 residues. Germline CDR1 MDHEN, CDR2 SYDVKM. CDR3 in DNA: TGTGCCAGCAGTTCACCTCAGGGGGCGAGGGAGTGGAACACTGAAGCTTTCTTT. Residues: CASSSPQGAREWNTEAFF. Full variable domain (remainder filled in from reference TRBV28 and TRBJ1-1): DVKVTQSSRYLVKRTGEKVFLECVQDMDHENMFWYRQDPGLGLRLIYFSYDVKMKEKGDIPEGYSVSREKKERFSLILESASTNQTSMYLCASSSPQGAREWNTEAFFGQGTRLTVV.

This clone was detected only a few times. The chain links TRBV7-2 to TRBJ2-1; possibly TRBD2 for D (5 bases). With 6 bases removed from V and 3 bases from J, the gap between germline ends came to 15 bases. The CDR3 has 15 residues. The germline V gene encodes CDR1 SGHTA and CDR2 FQGNSA. DNA of the CDR3: TGTGCCAGCAGTATAGACTCCGGGATCTACAATGAGCAGTTCTTC. This translates into CASSIDSGIYNEQFF.

The chain carries TRBV2 and TRBJ1-5; a possible D gene is TRBD1 (6 bases). The V end lost 4 bases, the J end lost 0 bases, and 10 bases lay between the germline ends. Germline CDR1 is SNHLY and CDR2 is FYNNEI. This CDR3 spans 15 amino acids. The CDR3 DNA follows: TGTGCCAGCAGTGGGGGACAAAATAGCAATCAGCCCCAGCATTTT. Amino acid sequence: CASSGGQNSNQPQHF. Based on the CDR3 plus reference TRBV2 and TRBJ1-5, the full variable domain is EPEVTQTPSHQVTQMGQEVILRCVPISNHLYFYWYRQILGQKVEFLVSFYNNEISEKSEIFDDQFSVERPDGSNFTLKIRSTKLEDSAMYFCASSGGQNSNQPQHFGDGTRLSIL.

The V and J genes are TRBV6-1 and TRBJ2-5; D is perhaps TRBD2 (5 bases). In germline, CDR1 is MNHNS, CDR2 SASEGT. The CDR3 runs 14 residues. The ends were cut back, 5 bases at V and 9 bases at J, with 19 bases in the middle. Here the CDR3 reads CASSSLGPDGAQYF. CDR3 sequence (DNA): TGTGCCAGCAGTTCTCTTGGGCCCGACGGGGCCCAGTACTTC.

The chain carries TRBV27 and TRBJ1-1; possible D gene TRBD1, 5 bases. The CDR3 has 16 amino acids. CDR1 MNHEY and CDR2 SMNVEV come from the germline V gene (reference sequence). Deletions cut 6 bases from V and 0 bases from J, with 17 bases between. This chain's CDR3 is CASRMTARFMNTEAFF. DNA of the CDR3: TGTGCCAGCAGGATGACAGCCAGATTTATGAACACTGAAGCTTTCTTT.

The chain combines TRBV7-2 with TRBJ1-2; 7 nucleotides match TRBD1. Germline V lookup: CDR1 SGHTA, CDR2 FQGNSA. CDR3 length equals 14 residues. The ends lost 5 bases at V and 6 bases at J; junction bases unmatched: 9. The CDR3, as DNA: TGTGCCAGCAGCCAAATGGGACAGACCAATGGCTACACCTTC. It yields the protein CASSQMGQTNGYTF.

This chain connects TRBV7-2 to TRBJ1-2; the D gene is possibly TRBD1 (6 bases). V was pared by 0 bases and J by 6 bases, with 14 bases between. The CDR3 extends over 15 amino acids. Germline CDR1 reads SGHTA; CDR2 reads FQGNSA. CDR3 nucleotide sequence: TGTGCCAGCAGCTTAGCTGGCGGGGGCTCAAATGGCTACACCTTC. This codes for CASSLAGGGSNGYTF.

The rearrangement uses TRBV7-2 and TRBJ2-1, with a tentative D call TRBD2 (5 bases). Trimming took off 3 bases at V and 7 bases at J, with 16 bases between the two ends. CDR3 length equals 15 residues. Per germline, CDR1 SGHTA and CDR2 FQGNSA. The CDR3 region is CASSFGGEYKNEQFF. CDR3 bases: TGTGCCAGCAGCTTCGGTGGGGAGTATAAAAATGAGCAGTTCTTC. Supplemented by reference TRBV7-2 and TRBJ2-1, the full variable domain reads GAGVSQSPSNKVTEKGKDVELRCDPISGHTALYWYRQSLGQGLEFLIYFQGNSAPDKSGLPSDRFSAERTGGSVSTLTIQRTQQEDSAVYLCASSFGGEYKNEQFFGPGTRLTVL.

The rearrangement uses TRBV28 and TRBJ2-2, with 12 bases that match TRBD2. V trimming: 3 bases; J trimming: 5 bases; junction bases outside the gene matches: 7. The CDR3 has 17 amino acids. The germline V gene has CDR1 MDHEN and CDR2 SYDVKM. The CDR3 nucleotides read TGTGCCAGCAGTTTGAGACTAGCGGGAGACGGGACCGGGGAGCTGTTTTTT. Translated: CASSLRLAGDGTGELFF.

The chain links TRBV6-4 to TRBJ2-7; TRBD1 matches 7 bases. With V trimmed by 2 bases and J by 4 bases, 5 bases remained unmatched. Germline V CDR1 and CDR2: MRHNA, SNTAGT. This CDR3 contains 14 residues. DNA of the CDR3: TGTGCCAGCAGTGACCAGGACAGGCGGTACGAGCAGTACTTC. Encoded protein: CASSDQDRRYEQYF.

This clone was seen a single time. The chain couples TRBV19 to TRBJ2-6; tentatively, D is TRBD2 (5 bases). Germline V gene sequence: CDR1 LNHDA, CDR2 SQIVND (reference sequence). The CDR3 is 17 residues long. V was cut by 8 bases and J by 3 bases, with 20 bases left in between. The CDR3 loop is CASHLMRADHGANVLTF. The CDR3 DNA is TGTGCCAGTCACCTCATGCGGGCAGATCATGGGGCCAACGTCCTGACTTTC.

V usage is TRBV4-2 and J usage is TRBJ2-7; 8 bases match TRBD1. CDR1 and CDR2 (germline): LGHNA, YNFKEQ. V dropped 1 base and J dropped 9; count of bases not matched to a gene: 5. The CDR3 length is 13 residues. The CDR3 DNA follows: TGTGCCAGCAGCCAAGCAGGGGGCGCAGGGCAGTACTTC. Translated: CASSQAGGAGQYF.

The genes are TRBV29-1 and TRBJ1-4; D not certain. The V gene's germline CDR1 is SQVTM and CDR2 ANQGSEA. The CDR3 contains 18 residues. Between the trimmed V and J ends, which lost 2 bases and 2 bases, there was a span of 21 bases. The CDR3 DNA reads as TGCAGCGTTGAACCCCCCGGGAAACAACGTCGGACTAATGAAAAACTGTTTTTT. It specifies CSVEPPGKQRRTNEKLFF.

The J gene is TRBJ1-4, the V gene TRBV18, with TRBD1 as a possible D gene (6 bases). Germline assignment: CDR1 KGHSH and CDR2 LQKENI. The CDR3 is 15 amino acids. Trimming removed 6 bases at V and 0 bases at J, with 11 bases between. The CDR3 coding sequence is TGTGCCAGCTCTCGCCGGGACACAACTAATGAAAAACTGTTTTTT. This encodes CASSRRDTTNEKLFF.

This clone appeared once. The V and J genes are TRBV6-5 and TRBJ2-7; a possible D gene is TRBD2 (6 bases). V dropped 8 bases and J dropped 0 bases, with 17 bases sitting between them. Germline CDR1 is MNHEY and CDR2 is SVGAGI. The CDR3 consists of 15 residues. The CDR3 sequence: CASSRGSDFSYEQYF. In nucleotides, the CDR3 is TGTGCCAGCTCGCGGGGAAGCGACTTCTCCTACGAGCAGTACTTC.

The table lists this clone with a count of one. The chain is built from TRBV7-2 and TRBJ2-5; D is perhaps TRBD1 (6 bases). Trimming shortened V by 5 bases and J by 5 bases, and 12 bases separated the two germline ends. The CDR3 runs to 13 residues. Germline V lookup: CDR1 SGHTA, CDR2 FQGNSA. The CDR3 DNA reads TGTGCCAGCAGCCAGACAGGCCCTGAGACCCAGTACTTC. Its protein is CASSQTGPETQYF.